These 27 T cell receptor beta chains were all obtained from the same sample, sequenced in a study of shared clonotypes between healthy human individuals. Clones were sequenced by immunoSEQ multiplex PCR, and TCRdb holds only the in-frame ones, with some missing. The data show roughly 1,500,000 clones, nearly 99% seen once. Sequencing was carried out using naive CD4+ T cells sorted from blood. Specified subset: CD45RA+ positively selected. These receptors were taken from a man under 40 in good health.

The rearrangement joins TRBV28 to TRBJ1-3, with D hard to call. CDR1 MDHEN and CDR2 SYDVKM come from the germline V gene. Trimming pared 1 base from V and 0 bases from J, leaving 10 bases between. The CDR3 contains 16 residues. The CDR3 DNA reads as TGTGCCAGCAGTTTATTAATCGGGGTCTCTGGAAACACCATATATTTT. Translation gives CASSLLIGVSGNTIYF.

The chain links TRBV6-6 to TRBJ2-7; possible D gene TRBD2, 5 bases. There are 13 residues in the CDR3. Germline V gene lookup returns CDR1 MNHNY and CDR2 SVGAGI (reference sequence). V shed 7 bases and J shed 3 bases, with 13 bases lying between them. The CDR3 coding sequence is TGTGCCAGCACCAAACCCGGGGACTACGAGCAGTACTTC. Protein sequence: CASTKPGDYEQYF.

The V and J genes are TRBV19 and TRBJ1-5; TRBD1 aligns across 7 bases. Germline V CDR1 and CDR2: LNHDA, SQIVND (reference sequence). The junction had 5 bases not matched to a gene; V was cut back by 7 bases and J by 2 bases. The CDR3 spans 14 residues. CDR3 nucleotide sequence: TGTGCCAGTACGTTTGGACAGGGCAATCAGCCCCAGCATTTT. Amino acid sequence: CASTFGQGNQPQHF. The full variable domain, in which reference TRBV19 and TRBJ1-5 provide the parts outside the CDR3, is DGGITQSPKYLFRKEGQNVTLSCEQNLNHDAMYWYRQDPGQGLRLIYYSQIVNDFQKGDIAEGYSVSREKKESFPLTVTSAQKNPTAFYLCASTFGQGNQPQHFGDGTRLSIL.

V is TRBV28 and J is TRBJ2-3; D unresolved. CDR1 is MDHEN, CDR2 SYDVKM, per germline. The CDR3 has 13 residues. V was clipped by 6 bases and J by 0 bases, with 7 bases between them. The CDR3 protein is CASRESSTDTQYF. For the CDR3, the DNA is TGTGCCAGCAGGGAGTCAAGCACAGATACGCAGTATTTT.

The genes are TRBV28 and TRBJ2-5, with D unresolved. This CDR3 has 14 amino acids. Germline V gene data show CDR1 as MDHEN and CDR2 as SYDVKM. Trimming removed 5 bases at V and 4 bases at J, with 14 bases between. The CDR3 DNA is TGTGCCAGCAGTCCTTTCCCACAGTTAGAGACCCAGTACTTC. Its protein is CASSPFPQLETQYF.

The chain couples TRBV29-1 to TRBJ2-6; 8 nucleotides align to TRBD1. From germline, CDR1 is SQVTM and CDR2 ANQGSEA. The CDR3 is 17 amino acids. V shed 3 bases and J 2 bases; nucleotides not matched to a gene: 9. CDR3 sequence reads: CSVDAGQGATGANVLTF. The CDR3 DNA sequence: TGCAGCGTTGACGCGGGTCAGGGGGCGACTGGGGCCAACGTCCTGACTTTC.

The J gene is TRBJ1-1, the V gene TRBV5-1; no reliable D call. From germline, CDR1 is SGHRS and CDR2 YFSETQ. V gave up 4 bases and J gave up 1 base, with 20 bases separating them. The CDR3 spans 17 residues. For the CDR3, the DNA is TGCGCCAGCAGCCCGAAGGTGGTGCGACGGGAGAACACTGAAGCTTTCTTT. This sequence encodes CASSPKVVRRENTEAFF.

The chain joins TRBV29-1 to TRBJ2-7; 14 bases agree with TRBD2. The CDR3 covers 12 residues. Germline assignment: CDR1 SQVTM and CDR2 ANQGSEA. The junction had 2 bases not matched to a gene; V was cut back by 7 bases and J by 6 bases. In DNA, the CDR3 is TGCAGCGGGACTAGCGGGAGGTCCGAGCAGTACTTC. This codes for CSGTSGRSEQYF.

The V gene is TRBV5-1, the J gene TRBJ1-2, with 7 bases that match TRBD1. Germline V gene data show CDR1 as SGHRS and CDR2 as YFSETQ. Trimming removed 1 base from V and 2 bases from J; junction bases left unmatched: 2. The CDR3 totals 14 residues. CDR3 sequence: CASSLRGRNYGYTF. In DNA, the CDR3 is TGCGCCAGCAGCTTGAGGGGGCGAAACTATGGCTACACCTTC.

This chain joins TRBV5-1 and TRBJ1-4; 7 bases map to TRBD1. CDR1 is SGHRS, CDR2 YFSETQ, per germline. The CDR3 sequence is 15 residues long. Trimming took 4 bases from V and 5 from J; bases not matched to a gene: 8. In DNA form, the CDR3 reads TGCGCCAGCAGCAAACCGGGACAGCAAAATGAAAAACTGTTTTTT. It specifies CASSKPGQQNEKLFF.

The CDR3: CASSVADYPQYF. CDR3 DNA sequence: TGTGCCAGCAGCGTAGCAGACTATCCCCAGTACTTC. The V gene is TRBV9, the J gene TRBJ2-5; tentatively, D is TRBD2 (5 bases). This CDR3 region has 12 residues. The germline V and J ends were trimmed by 0 bases and 9 bases, with 9 bases remaining between them. Germline V gene data show CDR1 as SGDLS and CDR2 as YYNGEE.

V and J are TRBV27 and TRBJ2-7; the match to TRBD1 covers 10 bases. Losses at the gene ends were 1 base for V and 7 bases for J; bases not matched to a gene: 1. The CDR3 is 13 amino acids. Germline CDR1 MNHEY, CDR2 SMNVEV (reference sequence). The CDR3 nucleotides are TGTGCCAGCAGTTTATTGGACAGGGGGGAGCAGTACTTC. Its protein product is CASSLLDRGEQYF.

This sequence joins TRBV28 and TRBJ1-2, with TRBD1 matching over 8 bases. The CDR3 is made up of 16 amino acids. Germline CDR1 is MDHEN and CDR2 is SYDVKM. J lost 7 bases, V lost 4 bases, and 14 bases had no gene match. The CDR3 DNA reads TGTGCCAGCAGTTCCCCAGGCGCAGGGGGCGCTGGTGGCTACACCTTC. Its translation: CASSSPGAGGAGGYTF.

CDR3 coding DNA: TGTGCCAGCTCCCCGAGAGCGTTACAAGCGAACACTGAAGCTTTCTTT. Its protein is CASSPRALQANTEAFF. The chain recombines TRBV18 with TRBJ1-1; D is unclear. The germline V gene has CDR1 KGHSH and CDR2 LQKENI. V lost 6 bases and J lost 1, with 18 bases in between. The CDR3 totals 16 residues.

On this clone: The same CDR3 is also encoded by other DNA sequences in this sample. The chain recombines TRBV12-5 with TRBJ2-5, with 7 bases that match TRBD2. J lost 5 bases, V lost 2 bases, and 2 bases had no gene match. Germline V gene lookup returns CDR1 LGHNT and CDR2 FRNRAP. CDR3 size: 13 residues. DNA of the CDR3: TGTGCTAGTGGTTTGCGGGGAGGGGAGACCCAGTACTTC. Its protein is CASGLRGGETQYF.

This clone has just one count. This sequence joins TRBV14 and TRBJ2-7; TRBD1 is a possible D gene (7 bases). Per germline, CDR1 SGHDN and CDR2 FVKESK. CDR3 length: 12 residues. V was clipped by 8 bases and J by 2 bases, with 10 bases between them. The CDR3 nucleotides read TGTGCCAGCGGCAGGGGGGCCTACGAGCAGTACTTC. Translating gives CASGRGAYEQYF.

The chain employs TRBV7-9 and TRBJ2-2; D remains unclear. The CDR3 covers 14 residues. The germline V gene encodes CDR1 SEHNR and CDR2 FQNEAQ (reference sequence). Trimming removed 4 bases from V and 3 bases from J, with 9 bases in between. The CDR3 bases are TGTGCCAGCAGCTCGATGATGGACACCGGGGAGCTGTTTTTT. Amino acids: CASSSMMDTGELFF.

This sequence joins TRBV2 and TRBJ2-2; unclear D gene. Germline values: CDR1 SNHLY, CDR2 FYNNEI. Between the trimmed V and J ends, which lost 6 bases and 6 bases, there was a span of 14 bases. The CDR3 spans 14 residues. The CDR3 DNA follows: TGTGCCAGCAGCGTTTATACCTCCGCCGGGGAGCTGTTTTTT. The encoded protein is CASSVYTSAGELFF. Together with reference TRBV2 and TRBJ2-2, the CDR3 gives the full variable domain: EPEVTQTPSHQVTQMGQEVILRCVPISNHLYFYWYRQILGQKVEFLVSFYNNEISEKSEIFDDQFSVERPDGSNFTLKIRSTKLEDSAMYFCASSVYTSAGELFFGEGSRLTVL.

The sample holds one count of this clone. This same CDR3 is encoded by further DNA sequences in the sample. The chain couples TRBV6-6 to TRBJ1-5; D remains ambiguous. Between the trimmed V and J ends, which lost 3 bases and 0 bases, there was a span of 12 bases. The germline gives CDR1 MNHNY, CDR2 SVGAGI (reference sequence). There are 16 residues in the CDR3. CDR3 in DNA: TGTGCCAGCAGTTATTCGGGGAGGGCTAGCAATCAGCCCCAGCATTTT. Translated, it gives CASSYSGRASNQPQHF.

This rearrangement joins TRBV7-9 to TRBJ1-2; tentative D call: TRBD1 (5 bases). V was cut by 4 bases and J by 8 bases, with 20 bases left in between. This CDR3 is built from 15 residues. Germline CDR1 is SEHNR and CDR2 is FQNEAQ (reference sequence). The CDR3 protein is CASSWGNRVTDGYTF. The CDR3, as DNA: TGTGCCAGCAGCTGGGGGAATCGGGTAACCGACGGCTACACCTTC.

The chain combines TRBV6-5 with TRBJ1-2; D uncertain. Germline V gene sequence: CDR1 MNHEY, CDR2 SVGAGI. The V and J ends lost 4 bases and 2 bases respectively, with 8 bases between them. The CDR3 consists of 13 residues. The DNA of the CDR3 is TGTGCCAGCAGTTCCGCGGGGAACTATGGCTACACCTTC. It codes for CASSSAGNYGYTF.

V is TRBV27 and J is TRBJ2-1; 13 bases align to TRBD2. The CDR3 spans 18 residues. Losses at the gene ends were 5 bases for V and 0 bases for J; bases not matched to a gene: 7. Germline assignment: CDR1 MNHEY and CDR2 SMNVEV (reference sequence). CDR3 sequence (DNA): TGTGCCAGCAGTCTGACTAGCGGGGGGATTAGCTCCTACAATGAGCAGTTCTTC. It codes for CASSLTSGGISSYNEQFF.

The chain uses TRBV4-1 and TRBJ2-3; no firm D call. Trimming removed 5 bases from V and 0 bases from J, with 6 bases in between. CDR1 is MGHRA and CDR2 is YSYEKL in the germline V gene. CDR3 length: 13 residues. Here the CDR3 DNA reads TGCGCCAGCAGCGTAGGGAGCACAGATACGCAGTATTTT. Protein product: CASSVGSTDTQYF.

This sequence joins TRBV5-1 and TRBJ2-7; D is unclear. The CDR3 is made up of 13 amino acids. Per germline, CDR1 SGHRS and CDR2 YFSETQ. V lost 0 bases to trimming and J lost 3 bases, with 7 bases between them. The CDR3 loop is CASSLGPIYEQYF. The CDR3 DNA reads as TGCGCCAGCAGCTTGGGACCTATCTACGAGCAGTACTTC.

In regard to this clone: This specimen includes other DNA sequences encoding the same CDR3. The J gene is TRBJ2-1, the V gene TRBV6-5; D is unresolved. V was clipped by 2 bases and J by 0 bases, with 8 bases between them. The CDR3 consists of 15 residues. Looked up from germline, CDR1 is MNHEY and CDR2 is SVGAGI. The CDR3 sequence is CASSYTESSYNEQFF. The CDR3 DNA sequence: TGTGCCAGCAGTTACACCGAGAGCTCCTACAATGAGCAGTTCTTC.

The J gene is TRBJ1-2, the V gene TRBV6-1; D not resolved. The germline V gene has CDR1 MNHNS and CDR2 SASEGT. Deletions cut 0 bases from V and 6 bases from J, with 11 bases between. The CDR3 runs to 14 residues. Written as DNA, the CDR3 is TGTGCCAGCAGTGAAGCGCGGGGATCAAATGGCTACACCTTC. This sequence encodes CASSEARGSNGYTF.

J is TRBJ2-2 and V is TRBV19; a weak D match, TRBD1 (6 bases). Trimming took off 3 bases at V and 5 bases at J, with 16 bases between the two ends. This CDR3 has 16 amino acids. Germline CDR1 LNHDA, CDR2 SQIVND (reference sequence). The CDR3 bases are TGTGCCAGTAGTATCGATTGGGGGCGTGTTACCGGGGAGCTGTTTTTT. Its translation is CASSIDWGRVTGELFF.